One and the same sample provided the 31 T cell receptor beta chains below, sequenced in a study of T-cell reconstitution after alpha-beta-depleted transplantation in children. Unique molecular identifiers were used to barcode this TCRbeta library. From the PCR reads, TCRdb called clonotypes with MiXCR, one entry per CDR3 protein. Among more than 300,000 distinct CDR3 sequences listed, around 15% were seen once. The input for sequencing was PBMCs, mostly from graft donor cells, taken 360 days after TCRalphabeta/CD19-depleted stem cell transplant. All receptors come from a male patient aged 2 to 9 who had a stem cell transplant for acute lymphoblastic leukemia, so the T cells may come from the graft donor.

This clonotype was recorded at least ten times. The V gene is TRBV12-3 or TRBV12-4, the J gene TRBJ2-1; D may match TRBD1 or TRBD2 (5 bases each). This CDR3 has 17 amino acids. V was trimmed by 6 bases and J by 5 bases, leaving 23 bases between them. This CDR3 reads CASSIRSLGVWDNEQFF. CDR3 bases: TGTGCCAGCAGCATTAGGTCCCTGGGGGTTTGGGACAATGAGCAGTTCTTC.

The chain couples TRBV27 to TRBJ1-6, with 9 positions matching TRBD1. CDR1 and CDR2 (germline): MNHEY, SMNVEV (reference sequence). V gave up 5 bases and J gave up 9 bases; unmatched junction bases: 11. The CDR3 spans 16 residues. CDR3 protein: CASSPGTGSLVSPLHF. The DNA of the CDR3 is TGTGCCAGCAGTCCTGGGACAGGGAGTCTTGTTTCACCCCTCCACTTT.

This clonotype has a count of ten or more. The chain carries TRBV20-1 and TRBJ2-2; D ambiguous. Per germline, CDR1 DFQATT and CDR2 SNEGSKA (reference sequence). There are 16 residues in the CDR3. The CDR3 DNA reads TGCAGCGTAGGCATGGGTGGAAAGCTTGTCACCGGGGAGCTGTTTTTT. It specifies CSVGMGGKLVTGELFF.

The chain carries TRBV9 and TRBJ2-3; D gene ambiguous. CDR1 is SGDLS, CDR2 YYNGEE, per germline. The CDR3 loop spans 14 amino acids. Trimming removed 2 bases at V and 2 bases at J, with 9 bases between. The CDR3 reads CASSVAIYTDTQYF. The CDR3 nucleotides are TGTGCCAGCAGCGTGGCAATATACACAGATACGCAGTATTTT.

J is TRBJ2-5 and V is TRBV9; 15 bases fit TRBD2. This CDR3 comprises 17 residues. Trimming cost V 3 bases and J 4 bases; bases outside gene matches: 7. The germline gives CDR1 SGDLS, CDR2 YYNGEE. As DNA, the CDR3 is TGTGCCAGCAGCGGGGGACTAGCGGGAGGAAGAGGAGAGACCCAGTACTTC. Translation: CASSGGLAGGRGETQYF.

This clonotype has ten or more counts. CDR3 residues: CASSPGTEAFF. In nucleotides, the CDR3 is TGTGCCAGCAGCCCTGGCACTGAAGCTTTCTTT. The chain uses TRBV14 and TRBJ1-1; D gene ambiguous. CDR1 SGHDN and CDR2 FVKESK come from the germline V gene. The CDR3 runs 11 residues. V shed 4 bases and J shed 4 bases, with 4 bases lying between them.

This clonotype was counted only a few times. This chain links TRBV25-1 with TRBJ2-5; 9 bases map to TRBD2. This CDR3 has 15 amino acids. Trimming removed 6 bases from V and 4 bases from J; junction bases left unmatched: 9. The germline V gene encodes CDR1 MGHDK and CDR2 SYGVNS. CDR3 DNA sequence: TGTGCCAGCAGACAGGTAGCGGGAGACATAGAGACCCAGTACTTC. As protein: CASRQVAGDIETQYF.

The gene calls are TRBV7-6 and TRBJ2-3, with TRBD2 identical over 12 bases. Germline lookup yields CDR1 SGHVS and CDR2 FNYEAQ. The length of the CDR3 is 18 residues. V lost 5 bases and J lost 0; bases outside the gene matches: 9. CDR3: CASSGGLAGRLSTDTQYF. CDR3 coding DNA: TGTGCCAGCAGCGGAGGACTAGCGGGAAGGCTAAGCACAGATACGCAGTATTTT.

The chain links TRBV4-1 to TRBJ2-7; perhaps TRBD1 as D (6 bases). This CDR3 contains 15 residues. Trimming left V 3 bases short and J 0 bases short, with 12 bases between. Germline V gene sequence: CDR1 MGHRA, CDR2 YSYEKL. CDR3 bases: TGCGCCAGCAGCCAGGGACATCAGAGCTCCTACGAGCAGTACTTC. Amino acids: CASSQGHQSSYEQYF.

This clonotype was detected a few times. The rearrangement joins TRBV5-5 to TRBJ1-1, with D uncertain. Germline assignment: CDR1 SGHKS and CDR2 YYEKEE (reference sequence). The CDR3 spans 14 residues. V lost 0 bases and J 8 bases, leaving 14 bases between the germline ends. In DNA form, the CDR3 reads TGTGCCAGCAGCTTGGGCAGGCCCCCTTTAGAAGCTTTCTTT. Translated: CASSLGRPPLEAFF. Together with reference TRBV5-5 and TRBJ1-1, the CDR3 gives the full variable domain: DAGVTQSPTHLIKTRGQQVTLRCSPISGHKSVSWYQQVLGQGPQFIFQYYEKEERGRGNFPDRFSARQFPNYSSELNVNALLLGDSALYLCASSLGRPPLEAFFGQGTRLTVV.

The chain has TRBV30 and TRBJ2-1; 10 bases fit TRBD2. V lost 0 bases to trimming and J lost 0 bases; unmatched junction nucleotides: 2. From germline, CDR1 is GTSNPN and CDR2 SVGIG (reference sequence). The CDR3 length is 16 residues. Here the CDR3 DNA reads TGTGCCTGGAGTGTGTCTAGCGGGGGCTCCTACAATGAGCAGTTCTTC. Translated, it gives CAWSVSSGGSYNEQFF.

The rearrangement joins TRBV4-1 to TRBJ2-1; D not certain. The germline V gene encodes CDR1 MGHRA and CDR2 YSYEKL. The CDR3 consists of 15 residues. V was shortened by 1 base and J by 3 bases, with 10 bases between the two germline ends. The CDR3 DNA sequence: TGCGCCAGCAGCCAAGGTCGCGGCCTCTACAATGAGCAGTTCTTC. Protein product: CASSQGRGLYNEQFF.

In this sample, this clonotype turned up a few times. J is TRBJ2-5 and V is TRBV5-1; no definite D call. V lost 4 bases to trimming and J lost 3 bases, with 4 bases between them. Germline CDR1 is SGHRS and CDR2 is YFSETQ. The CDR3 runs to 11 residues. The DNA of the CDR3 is TGCGCCAGCAGCACTGAAGAGACCCAGTACTTC. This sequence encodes CASSTEETQYF.

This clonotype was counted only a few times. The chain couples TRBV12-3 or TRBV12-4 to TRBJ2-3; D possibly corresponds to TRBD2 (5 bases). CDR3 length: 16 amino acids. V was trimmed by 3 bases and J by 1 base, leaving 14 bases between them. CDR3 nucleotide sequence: TGTGCCAGCAGTTTCCGGGGTTCACTCGGCACAGATACGCAGTATTTT. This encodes CASSFRGSLGTDTQYF.

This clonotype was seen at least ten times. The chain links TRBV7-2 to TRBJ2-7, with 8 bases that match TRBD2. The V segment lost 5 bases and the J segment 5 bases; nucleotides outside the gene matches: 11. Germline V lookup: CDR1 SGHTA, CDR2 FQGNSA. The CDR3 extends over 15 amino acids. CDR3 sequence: CASSMTGTRLDEQYF. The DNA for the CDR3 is TGTGCCAGCAGCATGACCGGGACTAGGCTAGACGAGCAGTACTTC.

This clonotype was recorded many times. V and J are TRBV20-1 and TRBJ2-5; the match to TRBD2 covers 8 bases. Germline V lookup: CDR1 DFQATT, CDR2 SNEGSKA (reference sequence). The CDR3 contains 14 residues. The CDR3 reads CGSLRVLAEETQYF. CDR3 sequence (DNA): TGCGGTTCTCTCCGTGTACTAGCGGAAGAGACCCAGTACTTC.

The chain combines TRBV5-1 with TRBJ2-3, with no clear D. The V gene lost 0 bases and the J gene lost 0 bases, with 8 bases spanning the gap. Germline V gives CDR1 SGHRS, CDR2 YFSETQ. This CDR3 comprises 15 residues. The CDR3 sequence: CASSLAARSTDTQYF. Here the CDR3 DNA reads TGCGCCAGCAGCTTGGCAGCGCGCAGCACAGATACGCAGTATTTT.

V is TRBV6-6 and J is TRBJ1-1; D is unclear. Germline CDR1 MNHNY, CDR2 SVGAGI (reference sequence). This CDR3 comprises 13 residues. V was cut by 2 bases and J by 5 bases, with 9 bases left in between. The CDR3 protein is CASSYEGWTEAFF. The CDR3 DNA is TGTGCCAGCAGTTACGAGGGCTGGACTGAAGCTTTCTTT.

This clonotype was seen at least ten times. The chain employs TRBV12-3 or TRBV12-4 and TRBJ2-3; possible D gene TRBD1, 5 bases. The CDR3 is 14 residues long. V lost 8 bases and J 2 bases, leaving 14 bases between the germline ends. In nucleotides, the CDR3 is TGTGCCAGCGTGGCAGGGATTTACACAGATACGCAGTATTTT. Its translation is CASVAGIYTDTQYF.

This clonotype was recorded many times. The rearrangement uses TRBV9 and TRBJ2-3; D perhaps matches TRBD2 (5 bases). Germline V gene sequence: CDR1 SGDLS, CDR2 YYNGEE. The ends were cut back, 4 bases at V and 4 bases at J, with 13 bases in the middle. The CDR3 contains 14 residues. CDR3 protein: CASSTWAGPDTQYF. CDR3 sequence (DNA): TGTGCCAGCAGCACCTGGGCGGGTCCAGATACGCAGTATTTT.

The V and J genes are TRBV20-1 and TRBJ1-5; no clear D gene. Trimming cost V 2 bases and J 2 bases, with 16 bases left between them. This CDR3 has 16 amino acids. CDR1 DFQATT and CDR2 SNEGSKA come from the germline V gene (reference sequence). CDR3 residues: CSARTIGFGGNQPQHF. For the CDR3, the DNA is TGCAGTGCTAGAACGATAGGTTTTGGTGGCAATCAGCCCCAGCATTTT.

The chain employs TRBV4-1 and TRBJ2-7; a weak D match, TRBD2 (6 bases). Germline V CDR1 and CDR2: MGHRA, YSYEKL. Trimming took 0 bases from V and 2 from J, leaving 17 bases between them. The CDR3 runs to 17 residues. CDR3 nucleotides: TGCGCCAGCAGCCAAGAAGGAGGGCAGGGCGCCACCTACGAGCAGTACTTC. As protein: CASSQEGGQGATYEQYF.

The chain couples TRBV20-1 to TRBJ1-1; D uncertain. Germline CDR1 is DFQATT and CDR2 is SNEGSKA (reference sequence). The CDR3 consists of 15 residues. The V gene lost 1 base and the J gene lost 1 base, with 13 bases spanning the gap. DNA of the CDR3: TGCAGTGCTAGAGGGGTGGGCACAGAGAACACTGAAGCTTTCTTT. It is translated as CSARGVGTENTEAFF.

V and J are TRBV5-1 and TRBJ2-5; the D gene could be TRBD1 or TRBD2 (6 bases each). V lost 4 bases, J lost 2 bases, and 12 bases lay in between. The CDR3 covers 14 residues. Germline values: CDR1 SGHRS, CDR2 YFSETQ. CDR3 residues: CASSGGGRQETQYF. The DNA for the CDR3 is TGCGCCAGCAGCGGAGGGGGACGGCAAGAGACCCAGTACTTC. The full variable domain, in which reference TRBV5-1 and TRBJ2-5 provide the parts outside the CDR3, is KAGVTQTPRYLIKTRGQQVTLSCSPISGHRSVSWYQQTPGQGLQFLFEYFSETQRNKGNFPGRFSGRQFSNSRSEMNVSTLELGDSALYLCASSGGGRQETQYFGPGTRLLVL.

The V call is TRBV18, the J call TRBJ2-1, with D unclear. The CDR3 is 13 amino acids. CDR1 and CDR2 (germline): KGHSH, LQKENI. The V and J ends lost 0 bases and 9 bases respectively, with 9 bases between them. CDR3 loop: CASSPPGRLEQFF. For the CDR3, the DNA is TGTGCCAGCTCACCACCGGGTAGGCTTGAGCAGTTCTTC.

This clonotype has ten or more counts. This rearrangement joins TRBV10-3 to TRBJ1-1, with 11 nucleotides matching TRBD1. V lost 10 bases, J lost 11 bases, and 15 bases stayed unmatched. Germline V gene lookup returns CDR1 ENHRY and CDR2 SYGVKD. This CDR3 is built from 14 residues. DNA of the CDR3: TGTGCCACCAAAGGCGGACAGGGGGCGCAGGGGGCTTTCTTT. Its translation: CATKGGQGAQGAFF.

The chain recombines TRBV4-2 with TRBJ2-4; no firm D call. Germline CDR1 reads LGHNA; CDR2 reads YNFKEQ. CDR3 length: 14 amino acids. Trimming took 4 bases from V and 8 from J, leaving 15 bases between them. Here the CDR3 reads CASSPVASVDIQYF. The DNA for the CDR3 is TGTGCCAGCAGCCCCGTCGCGTCGGTGGACATTCAGTACTTC.

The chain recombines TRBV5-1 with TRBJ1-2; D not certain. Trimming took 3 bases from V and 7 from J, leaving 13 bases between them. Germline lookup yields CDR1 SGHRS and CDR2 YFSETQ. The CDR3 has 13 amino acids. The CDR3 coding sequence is TGCGCCAGCAGCTCTCGCGGGAGAGCTGGCTACACCTTC. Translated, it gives CASSSRGRAGYTF.

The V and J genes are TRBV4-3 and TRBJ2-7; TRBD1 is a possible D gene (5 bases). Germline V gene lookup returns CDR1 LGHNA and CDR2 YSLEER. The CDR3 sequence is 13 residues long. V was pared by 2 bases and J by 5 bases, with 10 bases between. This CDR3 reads CASSQLLQDEQYF. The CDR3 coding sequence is TGCGCCAGCAGCCAACTCTTACAGGACGAGCAGTACTTC.

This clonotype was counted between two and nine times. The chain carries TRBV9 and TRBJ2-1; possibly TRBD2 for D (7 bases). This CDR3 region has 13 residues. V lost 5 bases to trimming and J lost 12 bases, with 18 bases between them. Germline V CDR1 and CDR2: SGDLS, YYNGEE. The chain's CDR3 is CASSGGAGHTQFF. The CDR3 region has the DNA TGTGCCAGCAGTGGAGGAGCGGGACACACGCAGTTCTTC.

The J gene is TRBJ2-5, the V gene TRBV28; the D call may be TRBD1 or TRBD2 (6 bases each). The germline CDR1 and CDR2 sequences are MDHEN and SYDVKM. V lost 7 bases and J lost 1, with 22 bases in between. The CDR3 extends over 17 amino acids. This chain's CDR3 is CASKGFWRGEVQETQYF. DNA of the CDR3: TGTGCCAGCAAGGGGTTCTGGAGGGGGGAGGTCCAAGAGACCCAGTACTTC.